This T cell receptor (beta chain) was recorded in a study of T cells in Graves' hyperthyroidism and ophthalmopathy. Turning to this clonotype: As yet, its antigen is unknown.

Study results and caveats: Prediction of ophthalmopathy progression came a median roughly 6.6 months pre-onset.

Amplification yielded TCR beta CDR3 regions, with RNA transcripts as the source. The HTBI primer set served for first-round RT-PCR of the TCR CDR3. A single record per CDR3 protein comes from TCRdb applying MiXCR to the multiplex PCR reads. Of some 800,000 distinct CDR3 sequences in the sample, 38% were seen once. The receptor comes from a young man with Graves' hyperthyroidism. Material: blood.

The CDR3 protein is CASSDPGGGNTEAFF. For the CDR3, the DNA is TGTGCCAGCAGCGACCCAGGGGGCGGTAACACTGAAGCTTTCTTT. The chain is built from TRBV9 and TRBJ1-1; 8 nucleotides align to TRBD1. Looked up from germline, CDR1 is SGDLS and CDR2 is YYNGEE. Unmatched junction bases numbered 6, after V lost 3 bases and J lost 2 bases. CDR3 size: 15 residues. The variable domain in full, completed from reference TRBV9 and TRBJ1-1, reads DSGVTQTPKHLITATGQRVTLRCSPRSGDLSVYWYQQSLDQGLQFLIQYYNGEERAKGNILERFSAQQFPDLHSELNLSSLELGDSALYFCASSDPGGGNTEAFFGQGTRLTVV.